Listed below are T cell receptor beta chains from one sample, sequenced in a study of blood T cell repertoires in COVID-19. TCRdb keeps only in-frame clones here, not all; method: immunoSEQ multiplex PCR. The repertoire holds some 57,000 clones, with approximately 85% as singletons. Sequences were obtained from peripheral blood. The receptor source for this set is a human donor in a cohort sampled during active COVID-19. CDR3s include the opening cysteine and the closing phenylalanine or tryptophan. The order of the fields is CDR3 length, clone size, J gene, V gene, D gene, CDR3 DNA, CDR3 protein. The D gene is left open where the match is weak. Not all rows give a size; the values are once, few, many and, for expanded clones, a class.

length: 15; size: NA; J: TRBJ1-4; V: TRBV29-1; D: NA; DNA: TGCAGCGTCCGAAAGGCAGGGGCTACTAATGAAAAACTGTTTTTT; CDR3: CSVRKAGATNEKLFF
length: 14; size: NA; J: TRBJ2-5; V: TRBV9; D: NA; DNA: TGTGCCAGCAGCGTACGAGGCTTTGGGGAGACCCAGTACTTC; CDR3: CASSVRGFGETQYF
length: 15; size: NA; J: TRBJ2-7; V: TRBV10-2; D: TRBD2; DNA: TGCGCCAGCAGAGGGAGCGGGAAAGGATCCTACGAGCAGTACTTC; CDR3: CASRGSGKGSYEQYF
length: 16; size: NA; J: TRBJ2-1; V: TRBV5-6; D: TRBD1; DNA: TGTGCCAGCAGCTTTAAAGGATTCGGGGACAGCAATGAGCAGTTCTTC; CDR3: CASSFKGFGDSNEQFF
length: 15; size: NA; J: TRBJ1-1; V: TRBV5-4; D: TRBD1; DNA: TGTGCCAGCAGACCGACAGGGGGCGCTGGCACTGAAGCTTTCTTT; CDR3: CASRPTGGAGTEAFF
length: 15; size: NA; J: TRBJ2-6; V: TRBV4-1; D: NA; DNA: TGCGCCAGCAGTCGATCTAGGCCTGGGGCCAACGTCCTGACTTTC; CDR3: CASSRSRPGANVLTF
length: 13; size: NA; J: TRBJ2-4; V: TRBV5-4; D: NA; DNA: TGTGCCAGCAGCTTTACGGGGGAAAACATTCAGTACTTC; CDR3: CASSFTGENIQYF
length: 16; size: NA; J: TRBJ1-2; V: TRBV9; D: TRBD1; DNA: TGTGCCAGCAGCGTGAGGGGACAGGGCGGGTCTTATGGCTACACCTTC; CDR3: CASSVRGQGGSYGYTF
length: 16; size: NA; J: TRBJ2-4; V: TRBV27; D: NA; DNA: TGTGCCAGCAGTTTCTGGACAGATCTAGCCAAAAACATTCAGTACTTC; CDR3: CASSFWTDLAKNIQYF
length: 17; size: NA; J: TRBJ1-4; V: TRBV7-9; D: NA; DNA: TGTGCCAGCAGCGTAATACCGGAGGGGAGGAAAAGTGAAAAACTGTTTTTT; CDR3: CASSVIPEGRKSEKLFF
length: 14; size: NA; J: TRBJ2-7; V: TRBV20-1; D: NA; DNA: TGCAGTGCTAGTAAACCAGGGACTGCCTACGAGCAGTACTTC; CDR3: CSASKPGTAYEQYF
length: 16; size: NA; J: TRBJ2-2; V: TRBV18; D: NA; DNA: TGTGCCAGCTCATCCACAGGGATCCGACACGACGGGGAGCTGTTTTTT; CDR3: CASSSTGIRHDGELFF
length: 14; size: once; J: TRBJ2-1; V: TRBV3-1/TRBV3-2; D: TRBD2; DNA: TGTGCCAGCAGCCCGGGACTAGCCCCCAATGAGCAGTTCTTC; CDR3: CASSPGLAPNEQFF
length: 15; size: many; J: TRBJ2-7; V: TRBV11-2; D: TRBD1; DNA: TGTGCCAGCAGGGGGGCCGGGACAGCCTCCTACGAGCAGTACTTC; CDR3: CASRGAGTASYEQYF
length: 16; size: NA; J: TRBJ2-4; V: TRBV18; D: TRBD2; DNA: TGTGCCAGCTCACCAAGGCTGACTAGCCCTGATGGCATTCAGTACTTC; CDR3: CASSPRLTSPDGIQYF
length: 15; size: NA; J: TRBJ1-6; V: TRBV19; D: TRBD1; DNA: TGTGCCAGTAGTCCTCCGGGACAGGGGGCCTCACCCCTCCACTTT; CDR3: CASSPPGQGASPLHF
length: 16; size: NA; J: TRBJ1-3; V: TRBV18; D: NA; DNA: TGTGCCAGCTCACCCCAACCTCTGGGGCCTGGAAACACCATATATTTT; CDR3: CASSPQPLGPGNTIYF
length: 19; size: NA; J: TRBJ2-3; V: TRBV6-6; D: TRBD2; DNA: TGTGCCAGCAGCTGGACAGGGATAGCGGGAGGTAGGGGCACAGATACGCAGTATTTT; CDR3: CASSWTGIAGGRGTDTQYF
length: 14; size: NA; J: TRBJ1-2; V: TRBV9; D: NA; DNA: TGTGCCAGCAGCGTAGCTACCAGGGCCTATGGCTACACCTTC; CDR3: CASSVATRAYGYTF
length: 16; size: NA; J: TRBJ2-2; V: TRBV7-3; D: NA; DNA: TGTGCCAGCAGCCCCAGGGGCGGGAGCGGGCCCGGGGAGCTGTTTTTT; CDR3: CASSPRGGSGPGELFF
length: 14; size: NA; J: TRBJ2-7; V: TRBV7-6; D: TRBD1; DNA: TGTGCCAGCACCCTGACAGGGGCCGGGAACGAGCAGTACTTC; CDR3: CASTLTGAGNEQYF
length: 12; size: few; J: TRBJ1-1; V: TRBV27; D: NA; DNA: TGTGCCAGCAGTTTGAGGTTCACTGAAGCTTTCTTT; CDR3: CASSLRFTEAFF
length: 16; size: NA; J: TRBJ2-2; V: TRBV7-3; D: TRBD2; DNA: TGTGCCAGCAGCAAGGGACTAGCGGGAGAGGCCGGGGAGCTGTTTTTT; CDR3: CASSKGLAGEAGELFF
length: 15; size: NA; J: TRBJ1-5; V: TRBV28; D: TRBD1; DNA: TGTGCCAGCAGCTCGGGACAGGGGAACAATCAGCCCCAGCATTTT; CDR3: CASSSGQGNNQPQHF
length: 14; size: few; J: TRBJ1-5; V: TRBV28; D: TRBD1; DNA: TGTGCCAGCAGGGAGGGACAGCAAGATCAGCCCCAGCATTTT; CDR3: CASREGQQDQPQHF
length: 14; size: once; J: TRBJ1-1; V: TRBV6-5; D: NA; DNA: TGTGCCAGCATCCCCCCCGGGGGGTGGACTGAAGCTTTCTTT; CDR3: CASIPPGGWTEAFF
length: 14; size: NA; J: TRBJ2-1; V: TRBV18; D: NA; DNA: TGTGCCAGCTCACCACCGAACCTAGTGAATGAGCAGTTCTTC; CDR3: CASSPPNLVNEQFF
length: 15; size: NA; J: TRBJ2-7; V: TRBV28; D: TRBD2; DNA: TGTGCCAGCACCCGAAGAGGTGCGGGAGCGGGCGAGCAGTACTTC; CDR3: CASTRRGAGAGEQYF
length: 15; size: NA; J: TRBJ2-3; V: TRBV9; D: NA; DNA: TGTGCCAGCAGCGTAGCGGGAGCAAACACAGATACGCAGTATTTT; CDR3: CASSVAGANTDTQYF
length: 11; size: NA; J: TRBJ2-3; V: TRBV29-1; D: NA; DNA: TGCAGCGTTACCAAAACCTCCGGGGGGTATTTT; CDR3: CSVTKTSGGYF
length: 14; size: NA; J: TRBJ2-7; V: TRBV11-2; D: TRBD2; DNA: TGTGCCAGCAGCCGGACTAGCAGTTACTACGAGCAGTACTTC; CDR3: CASSRTSSYYEQYF
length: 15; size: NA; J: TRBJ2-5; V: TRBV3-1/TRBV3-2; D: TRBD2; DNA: TGTGCCAGCAGCCAAGGTAGACTAGCGGGAGAGACCCAGTACTTC; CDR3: CASSQGRLAGETQYF
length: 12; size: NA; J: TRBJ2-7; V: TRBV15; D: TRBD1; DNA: TGTGCCACCAGCTGGACAGGCTACGAGCAGTACTTC; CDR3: CATSWTGYEQYF
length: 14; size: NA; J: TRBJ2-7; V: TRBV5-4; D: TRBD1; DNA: TGTGCCAGCAGCCCGGGACAGGGGACTGACGAGCAGTACTTC; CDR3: CASSPGQGTDEQYF
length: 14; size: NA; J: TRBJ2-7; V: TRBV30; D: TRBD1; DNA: TGTGCCTGGAGTATCGACAGGGGGGTGTACGAGCAGTACTTC; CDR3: CAWSIDRGVYEQYF
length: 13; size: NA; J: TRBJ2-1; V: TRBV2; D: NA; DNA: TGTGCCAGCCACTCTATTTCTAGCAATGAGCAGTTCTTC; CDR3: CASHSISSNEQFF
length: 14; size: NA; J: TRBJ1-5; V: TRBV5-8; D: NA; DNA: TGTGCCAGCAGCTTGGATCTGTCCAATCAGCCCCAGCATTTT; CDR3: CASSLDLSNQPQHF
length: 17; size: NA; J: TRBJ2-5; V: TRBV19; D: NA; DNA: TGTGCCAGTAGTATTTGGGGGGACGCGTCTGGAGTGGAGACCCAGTACTTC; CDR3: CASSIWGDASGVETQYF
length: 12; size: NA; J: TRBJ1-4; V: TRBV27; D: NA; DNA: TGTGCCAGCAGTTTTCCAGGGGAAAAACTGTTTTTT; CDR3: CASSFPGEKLFF
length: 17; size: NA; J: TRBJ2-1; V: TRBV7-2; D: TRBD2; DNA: TGTGCCAGCAGCTCCGTCTCTGGCGGGAGGGCCTACAATGAGCAGTTCTTC; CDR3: CASSSVSGGRAYNEQFF
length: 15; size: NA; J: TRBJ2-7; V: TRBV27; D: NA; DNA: TGTGCCAGCAGTTTTGAGCGGACGGAAGTCTACGAGCAGTACTTC; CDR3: CASSFERTEVYEQYF
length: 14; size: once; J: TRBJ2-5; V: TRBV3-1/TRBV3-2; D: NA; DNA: TGTGCCAGCAGCCCACCGGGGGGCCGGGAGACCCAGTACTTC; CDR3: CASSPPGGRETQYF
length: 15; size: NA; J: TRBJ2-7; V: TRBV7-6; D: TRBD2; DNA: TGTGCCAGCAGCTTAGCTAGCGGGAGACTATACGAGCAGTACTTC; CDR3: CASSLASGRLYEQYF
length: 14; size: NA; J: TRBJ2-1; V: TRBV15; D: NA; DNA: TGTGCCACCAGCAGAGGCGGTTCCTACAATGAGCAGTTCTTC; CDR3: CATSRGGSYNEQFF
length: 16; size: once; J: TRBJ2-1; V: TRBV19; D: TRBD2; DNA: TGTGCCAGTAGTCCCCATGGGGCAAGCGGGAGCCATGAGCAGTTCTTC; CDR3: CASSPHGASGSHEQFF
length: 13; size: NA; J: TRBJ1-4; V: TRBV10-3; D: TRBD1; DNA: TGTGCCAGCCAGGACAGGGGGAATGAAAAACTGTTTTTT; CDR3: CASQDRGNEKLFF
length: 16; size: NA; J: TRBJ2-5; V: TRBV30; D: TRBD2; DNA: TGTGCCTGGAGTTTAAGCGGGAGTAGAGTGGTAAACACCCAGTACTTC; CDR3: CAWSLSGSRVVNTQYF
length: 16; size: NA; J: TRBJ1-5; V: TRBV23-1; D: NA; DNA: TGCGCCAGCAGCCGTTGGAGGGAGCGTAGCAATCAGCCCCAGCATTTT; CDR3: CASSRWRERSNQPQHF
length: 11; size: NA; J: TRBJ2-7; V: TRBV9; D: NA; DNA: TGTGCCAGCAGCGGAGGAGTTGAGCAGTACTTC; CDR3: CASSGGVEQYF
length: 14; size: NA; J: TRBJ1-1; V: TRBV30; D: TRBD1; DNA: TGTGCCTGGAGTGGAACAGGGGGCTACACTGAAGCTTTCTTT; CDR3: CAWSGTGGYTEAFF